This T cell receptor beta chain came from a study of T cells in Graves' hyperthyroidism and ophthalmopathy. In germline, CDR1 is SQVTM, CDR2 ANQGSEA. Trimming took 4 bases from V and 8 from J, leaving 17 bases between them. CDR3 length: 13 residues. Amplified TCR beta CDR3 regions derived from RNA transcripts. The study used the HTBI primer set for a first-round RT-PCR of the TCR CDR3. TCRdb re-called the multiplex PCR reads through MiXCR, storing one row per CDR3 protein. The data hold over 700,000 distinct CDR3 sequences, with roughly 20% observed a single time. The hyperthyroidism patients had all been newly diagnosed, and their disease duration was under 2 months. Their ages ranged from 18 to 65 years. This clonotype was found a few times.

Sequencing input: blood. This clonotype was sampled from a woman between 50 and 59 years old with Graves' hyperthyroidism that later progressed to Graves' ophthalmopathy. This chain connects TRBV29-1 to TRBJ1-1; a weak D match, TRBD1 (5 bases). The CDR3 protein is CSVVWGTVLEAFF. Written as DNA, the CDR3 is TGCAGCGTTGTGTGGGGGACTGTGCTAGAAGCTTTCTTT.